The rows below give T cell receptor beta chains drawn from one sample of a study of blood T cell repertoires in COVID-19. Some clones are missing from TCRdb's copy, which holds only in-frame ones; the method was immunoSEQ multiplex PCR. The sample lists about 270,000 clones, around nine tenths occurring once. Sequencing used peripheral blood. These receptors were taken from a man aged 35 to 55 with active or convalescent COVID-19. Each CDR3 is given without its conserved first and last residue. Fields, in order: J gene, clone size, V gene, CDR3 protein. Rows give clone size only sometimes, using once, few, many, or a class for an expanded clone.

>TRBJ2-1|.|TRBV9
ASSVAGLAGNEQF
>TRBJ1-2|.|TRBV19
ASRTSGYYGYT
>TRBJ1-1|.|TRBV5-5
ASSYGATGRRRNTEAF
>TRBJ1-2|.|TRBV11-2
ASSLEPGQGNGYT
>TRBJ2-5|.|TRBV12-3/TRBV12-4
ASSLGGRGTQY
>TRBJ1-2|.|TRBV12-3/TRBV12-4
ASRTSGGYGYT
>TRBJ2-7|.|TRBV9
ASSPGTPKGSYEQY
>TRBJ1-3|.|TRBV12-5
ASGLGQGADGNTIY
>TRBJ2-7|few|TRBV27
ASSLSYNPGQSSYEQY
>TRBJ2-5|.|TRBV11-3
ASSPGLAGPQETQY